The 2 T cell receptor beta chains below were found in one sample sequenced in a study of shared clonotypes between healthy human individuals. Here immunoSEQ multiplex PCR was the method, and the copy in TCRdb shows in-frame clones only, minus some. The table lists roughly 520,000 clones, about 96% of them singletons, with approximately 0.06% in the top ten. Sequencing was carried out using naive CD4+ T cells sorted from blood. Subset of the sample: CD45RA+ positively selected. The receptors derive from a woman in her twenties or thirties in good health.

This chain uses TRBV7-8 with TRBJ2-3; TRBD1 or TRBD2 may be the D gene (5 bases each). Trimming removed 0 bases at V and 2 bases at J, with 12 bases between. The germline V gene encodes CDR1 SGHVS and CDR2 FQNEAQ. The CDR3 runs 16 residues. The CDR3 region is CASSLASGTVTDTQYF. DNA of the CDR3: TGTGCCAGCAGCTTAGCGTCTGGGACCGTCACAGATACGCAGTATTTT. Using reference TRBV7-8 and TRBJ2-3 for the parts outside the CDR3, the full variable domain is GAGVSQSPRYKVAKRGQDVALRCDPISGHVSLFWYQQALGQGPEFLTYFQNEAQLDKSGLPSDRFFAERPEGSVSTLKIQRTQQEDSAVYLCASSLASGTVTDTQYFGPGTRLTVL.

This clone occurred once. This chain joins TRBV6-5 and TRBJ1-3; no clear D gene. The CDR3 consists of 13 residues. CDR1 and CDR2 (germline): MNHEY, SVGAGI. V lost 7 bases, J lost 0 bases, and 7 bases lay in between. The chain's CDR3 is CASKLSSGNTIYF. The CDR3 DNA is TGTGCCAGCAAGCTCAGCTCTGGAAACACCATATATTTT.